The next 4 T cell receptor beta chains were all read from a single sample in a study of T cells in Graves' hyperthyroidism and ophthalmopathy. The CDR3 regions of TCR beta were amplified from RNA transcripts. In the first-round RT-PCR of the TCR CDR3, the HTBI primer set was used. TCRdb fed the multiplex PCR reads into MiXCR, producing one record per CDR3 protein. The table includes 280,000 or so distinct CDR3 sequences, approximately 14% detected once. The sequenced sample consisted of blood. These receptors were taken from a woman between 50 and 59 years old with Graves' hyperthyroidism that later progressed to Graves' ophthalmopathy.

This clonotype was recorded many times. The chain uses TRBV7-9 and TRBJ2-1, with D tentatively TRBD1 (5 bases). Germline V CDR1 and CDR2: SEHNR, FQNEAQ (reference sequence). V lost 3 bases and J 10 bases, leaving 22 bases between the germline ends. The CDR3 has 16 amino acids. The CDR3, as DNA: TGTGCCAGCAGCTTCCAAGGGAAGGGGTTGCGGAAGGAGCAGTTCTTC. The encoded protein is CASSFQGKGLRKEQFF.

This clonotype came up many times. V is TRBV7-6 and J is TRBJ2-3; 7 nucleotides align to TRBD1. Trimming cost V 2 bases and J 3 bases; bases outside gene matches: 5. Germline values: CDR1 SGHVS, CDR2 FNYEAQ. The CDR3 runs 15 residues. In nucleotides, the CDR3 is TGTGCCAGCAGCTTATCGGCCAGGGGGACAGATACGCAGTATTTT. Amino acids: CASSLSARGTDTQYF.

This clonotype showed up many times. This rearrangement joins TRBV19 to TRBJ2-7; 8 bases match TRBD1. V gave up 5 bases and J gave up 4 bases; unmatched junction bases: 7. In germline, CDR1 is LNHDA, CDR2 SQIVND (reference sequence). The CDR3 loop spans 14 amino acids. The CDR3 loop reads CASSAAGGGYEQYF. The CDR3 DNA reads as TGTGCCAGTAGTGCAGCAGGGGGCGGATACGAGCAGTACTTC. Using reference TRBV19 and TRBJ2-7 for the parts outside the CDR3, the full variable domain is DGGITQSPKYLFRKEGQNVTLSCEQNLNHDAMYWYRQDPGQGLRLIYYSQIVNDFQKGDIAEGYSVSREKKESFPLTVTSAQKNPTAFYLCASSAAGGGYEQYFGPGTRLTVT.

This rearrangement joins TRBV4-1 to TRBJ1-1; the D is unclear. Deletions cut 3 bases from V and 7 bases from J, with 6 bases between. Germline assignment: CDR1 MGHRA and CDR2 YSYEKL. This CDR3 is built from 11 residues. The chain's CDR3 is CASSQGYEAFF. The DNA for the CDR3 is TGCGCCAGCAGCCAGGGTTATGAAGCTTTCTTT.